Following are 18 T cell receptor beta chains from one sample sequenced in a study of vaccination effects on CD4 cells after COVID-19. Their cognate antigens are unknown. Clones were read by immunoSEQ multiplex PCR, and TCRdb kept only the in-frame ones, dropping some. The data show roughly 24,000 clones, around 79% seen once. Ahead of sequencing, the ViraFEST assay grew antigen-specific CD4+ T cells using viral peptide pools. Subsequent to a culture period of around eleven days, CD4+ T cells were isolated. Participants received two doses of either the BNT162b2 or mRNA-1273 vaccine. The source was CD4+ T cells from PBMCs cultured with SARS-CoV-2 spike peptides, collected after COVID-19 vaccination. All receptors come from a human donor who received a COVID-19 vaccine. Some clones in this sample may be carry-over from other donors' samples.

This chain uses TRBV4-2 with TRBJ2-5, with D possibly being TRBD1 or TRBD2 (6 bases each). This CDR3 comprises 16 residues. CDR1 is LGHNA, CDR2 YNFKEQ, per germline. Deletions cut 4 bases from V and 0 bases from J, with 15 bases between. This CDR3 reads CASSRRLGGYQETQYF. The DNA for the CDR3 is TGTGCCAGCAGCCGACGACTCGGGGGCTACCAAGAGACCCAGTACTTC.

The V and J genes are TRBV14 and TRBJ2-2; D ambiguous. The CDR3 runs to 13 residues. The germline gives CDR1 SGHDN, CDR2 FVKESK. The V and J ends lost 4 bases and 9 bases respectively, with 12 bases between them. This CDR3 is CASSRVQYRELFF. The CDR3 bases are TGTGCCAGCAGCCGGGTTCAATATAGGGAGCTGTTTTTT.

V gene TRBV6-5 combines with J gene TRBJ1-1, with D uncertain. Between the trimmed V and J ends, which lost 4 bases and 5 bases, there was a span of 8 bases. There are 12 residues in the CDR3. Germline CDR1 is MNHEY and CDR2 is SVGAGI. CDR3 nucleotide sequence: TGTGCCAGCAGTTTGAGAGGGACTGAAGCTTTCTTT. This codes for CASSLRGTEAFF.

V is TRBV27 and J is TRBJ1-4, with D maybe TRBD1 (5 bases). V lost 8 bases and J lost 11, with 24 bases in between. Per germline, CDR1 MNHEY and CDR2 SMNVEV (reference sequence). The CDR3 sequence is 15 residues long. The CDR3 region is CASGPSGRTLSKLFF. In DNA form, the CDR3 reads TGTGCCAGCGGCCCCTCGGGACGCACTTTATCGAAACTGTTTTTT.

The CDR3 protein is CATSRAPGQDEKLFF. CDR3 coding DNA: TGTGCCACCAGCAGAGCACCGGGACAGGATGAAAAACTGTTTTTT. This rearrangement joins TRBV15 to TRBJ1-4; 8 positions match TRBD1. In germline, CDR1 is LNHNV, CDR2 YYDKDF (reference sequence). V dropped 1 base and J dropped 6; count of bases not matched to a gene: 4. This CDR3 comprises 15 residues.

The chain uses TRBV2 and TRBJ2-5, with 10 bases that match TRBD1. Unmatched junction bases numbered 15, after V lost 6 bases and J lost 5 bases. This CDR3 is built from 17 residues. Germline assignment: CDR1 SNHLY and CDR2 FYNNEI. CDR3 protein: CASRAGQGVPGGETQYF. The CDR3 region has the DNA TGTGCCAGCAGGGCAGGACAGGGGGTGCCAGGGGGGGAGACCCAGTACTTC. The variable domain in full, with the rest retrieved from reference TRBV2 and TRBJ2-5, is EPEVTQTPSHQVTQMGQEVILRCVPISNHLYFYWYRQILGQKVEFLVSFYNNEISEKSEIFDDQFSVERPDGSNFTLKIRSTKLEDSAMYFCASRAGQGVPGGETQYFGPGTRLLVL.

Notes on this clone: Other DNA variants within this sample encode the same CDR3. This chain joins TRBV9 and TRBJ1-3, with D possibly TRBD1 on 6 matching bases. The germline CDR1 and CDR2 sequences are SGDLS and YYNGEE. The V and J ends lost 0 bases and 4 bases respectively, with 8 bases between them. The CDR3 covers 14 residues. CDR3 DNA: TGTGCCAGCAGCGTAGACAGGGCCGGAAACACCATATATTTT. Translated: CASSVDRAGNTIYF. The entire variable domain, with the rest obtained from reference TRBV9 and TRBJ1-3, is as follows: DSGVTQTPKHLITATGQRVTLRCSPRSGDLSVYWYQQSLDQGLQFLIQYYNGEERAKGNILERFSAQQFPDLHSELNLSSLELGDSALYFCASSVDRAGNTIYFGEGSWLTVV.

This clone was counted a single time. The chain combines TRBV5-1 with TRBJ2-7, with 7 positions matching TRBD2. Germline-derived CDR1 and CDR2 are SGHRS and YFSETQ. V was clipped by 0 bases and J by 2 bases; unmatched bases: 8. The CDR3 covers 16 residues. CDR3 sequence (DNA): TGCGCCAGCAGCTTGGTTCTACGCGGGGGAACCTACGAGCAGTACGTC. This sequence encodes CASSLVLRGGTYEQYV.

J is TRBJ2-3 and V is TRBV30; 9 positions agree with TRBD1. Trimming took 1 base from V and 3 from J; bases not matched to a gene: 2. This CDR3 is 14 amino acids long. Germline CDR1 is GTSNPN and CDR2 is SVGIG (reference sequence). For the CDR3, the DNA is TGTGCCTGGAGTGGGACAGGGGTGACAGATACGCAGTATTTT. It codes for CAWSGTGVTDTQYF.

The chain uses TRBV5-1 and TRBJ1-1, with unresolved D. Germline V gene data show CDR1 as SGHRS and CDR2 as YFSETQ. CDR3 size: 17 residues. The ends were cut back, 0 bases at V and 0 bases at J, with 15 bases in the middle. CDR3 sequence (DNA): TGCGCCAGCAGCTTGGAGGGATGGAGTTACATGAACACTGAAGCTTTCTTT. Its protein product is CASSLEGWSYMNTEAFF.

This clone has only a few counts. V gene TRBV7-9 combines with J gene TRBJ1-2; D is ambiguous. Looked up from germline, CDR1 is SEHNR and CDR2 is FQNEAQ (reference sequence). This CDR3 is built from 12 residues. Trimming removed 1 base from V and 6 bases from J, with 6 bases in between. CDR3 sequence: CASSLVQDGYTF. The CDR3 nucleotides read TGTGCCAGCAGCTTAGTCCAGGATGGCTACACCTTC.

This CDR3 is CASSTTGQNTGELFF. The CDR3 DNA follows: TGTGCCAGTAGTACCACGGGACAAAACACCGGGGAGCTGTTTTTT. This rearrangement joins TRBV19 to TRBJ2-2; a possible D gene is TRBD1 (6 bases). The CDR3 extends over 15 amino acids. Germline V gene lookup returns CDR1 LNHDA and CDR2 SQIVND (reference sequence). Trimming pared 4 bases from V and 2 bases from J, leaving 11 bases between.

The chain carries TRBV6-6 and TRBJ2-5; a possible D gene is TRBD1 (7 bases). This CDR3 has 13 amino acids. The germline V and J ends were trimmed by 7 bases and 5 bases, with 14 bases remaining between them. The germline gives CDR1 MNHNY, CDR2 SVGAGI (reference sequence). The CDR3 bases are TGTGCCAGCATTCAGGGGGGTCGGGAGACCCAGTACTTC. Its translation: CASIQGGRETQYF.

The chain links TRBV19 to TRBJ2-3; 9 bases line up with TRBD1. Per the germline V gene, CDR1 is LNHDA and CDR2 is SQIVND (reference sequence). This CDR3 is 15 amino acids long. Trimming took 6 bases from V and 1 from J; bases not matched to a gene: 5. CDR3 DNA sequence: TGTGCCAGTAGAAACAGGGGGCGTGGCACAGATACGCAGTATTTT. It encodes CASRNRGRGTDTQYF.

The chain carries TRBV5-1 and TRBJ1-1, with a weak D call TRBD1 (5 bases). Per germline, CDR1 SGHRS and CDR2 YFSETQ. V lost 0 bases and J 2 bases, leaving 11 bases between the germline ends. This CDR3 spans 15 amino acids. CDR3 sequence (DNA): TGCGCCAGCAGCTTGGTGGGGGTACGAAACACTGAAGCTTTCTTT. Translation gives CASSLVGVRNTEAFF.

The chain has TRBV6-6 and TRBJ1-2, with TRBD1 matching 7 bases. V gave up 5 bases and J gave up 1 base; unmatched junction bases: 1. The germline V gene encodes CDR1 MNHNY and CDR2 SVGAGI (reference sequence). The CDR3 length is 13 residues. This chain's CDR3 is CASSGDSNYGYTF. The CDR3 DNA reads TGTGCCAGCAGTGGGGACAGTAACTATGGCTACACCTTC.

This chain links TRBV6-5 with TRBJ1-2; 7 nucleotides line up with TRBD1. CDR1 is MNHEY, CDR2 SVGAGI, per germline. Trimming removed 2 bases from V and 5 bases from J; junction bases left unmatched: 8. This CDR3 contains 15 residues. The chain's CDR3 is CASSYTPGQKYGYTF. The CDR3 DNA reads TGTGCCAGCAGTTACACGCCGGGACAGAAGTATGGCTACACCTTC.

This clone was counted a single time. The chain uses TRBV5-8 and TRBJ1-1, with a weak D call TRBD1 (6 bases). Germline assignment: CDR1 SGHTS and CDR2 YDEGEE. The CDR3 consists of 16 residues. V was pared by 0 bases and J by 2 bases, with 14 bases between. This CDR3 is CASSLVWGQTNTEAFF. The CDR3 bases are TGTGCCAGCAGCTTGGTTTGGGGACAAACTAACACTGAAGCTTTCTTT.